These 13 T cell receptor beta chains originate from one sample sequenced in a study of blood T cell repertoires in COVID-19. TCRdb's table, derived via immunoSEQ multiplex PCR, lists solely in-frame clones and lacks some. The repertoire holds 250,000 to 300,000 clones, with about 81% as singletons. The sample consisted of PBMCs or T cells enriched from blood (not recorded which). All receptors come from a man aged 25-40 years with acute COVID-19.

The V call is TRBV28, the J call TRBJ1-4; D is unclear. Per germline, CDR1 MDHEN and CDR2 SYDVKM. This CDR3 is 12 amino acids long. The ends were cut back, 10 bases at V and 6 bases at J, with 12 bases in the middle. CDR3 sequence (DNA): TGTGCCATAGGCAGGAGGGATGAAAAACTGTTTTTT. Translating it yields CAIGRRDEKLFF.

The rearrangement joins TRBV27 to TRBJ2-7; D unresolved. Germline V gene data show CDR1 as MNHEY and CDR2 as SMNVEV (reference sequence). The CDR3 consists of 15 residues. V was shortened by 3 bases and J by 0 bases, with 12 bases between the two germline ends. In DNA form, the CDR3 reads TGTGCCAGCAGTTTTCGTCTGTTCTCCTCCTACGAGCAGTACGTC. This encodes CASSFRLFSSYEQYV.

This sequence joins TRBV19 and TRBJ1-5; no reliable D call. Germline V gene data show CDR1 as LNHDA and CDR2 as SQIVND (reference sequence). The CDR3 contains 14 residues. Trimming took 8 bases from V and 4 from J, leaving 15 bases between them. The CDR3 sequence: CASCSVAGNQPQHF. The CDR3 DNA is TGTGCCAGTTGTTCGGTAGCTGGGAATCAGCCCCAGCATTTT. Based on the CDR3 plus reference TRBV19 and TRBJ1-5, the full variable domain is DGGITQSPKYLFRKEGQNVTLSCEQNLNHDAMYWYRQDPGQGLRLIYYSQIVNDFQKGDIAEGYSVSREKKESFPLTVTSAQKNPTAFYLCASCSVAGNQPQHFGDGTRLSIL.

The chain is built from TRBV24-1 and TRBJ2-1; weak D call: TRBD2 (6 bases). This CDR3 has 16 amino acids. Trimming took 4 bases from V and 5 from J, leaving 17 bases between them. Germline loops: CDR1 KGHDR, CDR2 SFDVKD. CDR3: CATSDQGLSPHNEQFF. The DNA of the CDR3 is TGTGCCACCAGTGACCAAGGACTATCCCCGCACAATGAGCAGTTCTTC.

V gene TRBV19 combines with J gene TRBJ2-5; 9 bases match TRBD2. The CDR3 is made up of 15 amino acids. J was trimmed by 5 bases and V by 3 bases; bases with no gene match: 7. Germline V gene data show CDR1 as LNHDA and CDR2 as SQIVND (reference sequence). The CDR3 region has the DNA TGTGCCAGTAGTATTTTGGCTAGCGGGGTGGAGACCCAGTACTTC. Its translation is CASSILASGVETQYF.

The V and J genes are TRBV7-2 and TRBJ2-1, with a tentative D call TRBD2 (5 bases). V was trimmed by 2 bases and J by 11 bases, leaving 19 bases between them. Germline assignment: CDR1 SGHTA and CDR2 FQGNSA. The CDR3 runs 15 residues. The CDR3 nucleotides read TGTGCCAGCAGCTTAAATCCGACGAGCGGAGACAAGCAGTTCTTC. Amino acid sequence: CASSLNPTSGDKQFF.

CDR3 loop: CARFESTYEQYV. CDR3 nucleotide sequence: TGTGCCAGATTCGAGTCCACCTACGAGCAGTACGTC. The chain has TRBV5-3 and TRBJ2-7; D call uncertain. TRBV5-3 is an open reading frame whose function is uncertain. V lost 7 bases to trimming and J lost 2 bases, with 10 bases between them. The CDR3 runs 12 residues.

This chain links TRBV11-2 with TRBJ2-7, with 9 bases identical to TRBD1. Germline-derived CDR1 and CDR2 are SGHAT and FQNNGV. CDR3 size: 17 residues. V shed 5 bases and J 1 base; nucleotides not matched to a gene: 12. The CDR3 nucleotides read TGTGCCAGCAGCCGAGGGAGCACAGGGGGCCTTTCCTACGAGCAGTACGTC. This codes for CASSRGSTGGLSYEQYV.

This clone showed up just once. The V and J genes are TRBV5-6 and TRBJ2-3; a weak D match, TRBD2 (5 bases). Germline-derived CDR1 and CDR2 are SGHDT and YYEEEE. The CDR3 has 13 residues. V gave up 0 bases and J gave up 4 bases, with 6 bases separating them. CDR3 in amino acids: CASSLAGADTQYF. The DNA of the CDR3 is TGTGCCAGCAGCTTGGCCGGGGCAGATACGCAGTATTTT.

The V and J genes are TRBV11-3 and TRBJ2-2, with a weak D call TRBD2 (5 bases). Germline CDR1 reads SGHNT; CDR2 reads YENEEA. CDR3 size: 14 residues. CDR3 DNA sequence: TGTGCTTCCAGGCGGGTCGCGAACACCGGGGAGCTGTTTTTT. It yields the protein CASRRVANTGELFF.

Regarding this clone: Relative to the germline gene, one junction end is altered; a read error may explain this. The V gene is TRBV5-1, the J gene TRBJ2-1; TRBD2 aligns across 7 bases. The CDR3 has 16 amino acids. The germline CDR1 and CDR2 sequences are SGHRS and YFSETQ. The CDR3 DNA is TGTGCCAGCAGCTCGCGGCGGGAGCGGGCCTACAATGAGCAGTTCTTC. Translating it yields CASSSRRERAYNEQFF.

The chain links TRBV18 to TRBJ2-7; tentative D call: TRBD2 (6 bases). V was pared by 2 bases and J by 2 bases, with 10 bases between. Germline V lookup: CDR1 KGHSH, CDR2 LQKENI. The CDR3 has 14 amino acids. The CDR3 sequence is CASSPGGKTYEQYV. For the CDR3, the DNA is TGTGCCAGCTCACCAGGGGGGAAAACCTACGAGCAGTACGTC.

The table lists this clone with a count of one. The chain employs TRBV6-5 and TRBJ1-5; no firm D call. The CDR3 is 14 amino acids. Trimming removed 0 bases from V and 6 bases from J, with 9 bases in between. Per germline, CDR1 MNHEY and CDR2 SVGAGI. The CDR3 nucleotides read TGTGCCAGCAGTTACTCGAGGGTGGCTCAGCCCCAGCATTTT. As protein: CASSYSRVAQPQHF.